The source of this T cell receptor (beta chain) is a study of blood T cell repertoires in COVID-19. About the study: COVID-19 samples, acute and convalescent, were from the United States, Italy and Spain.

Participants were aged 18 to 89 years, lived in 24 US areas, and enrolled virtually. Each exposed participant met a COVID-19 case in the 2 weeks preceding study entry. V gave up 7 bases and J gave up 3 bases, with 17 bases separating them. There are 16 residues in the CDR3. Looked up from germline, CDR1 is KGHDR and CDR2 is SFDVKD. The authors' processing: Estimation of nucleated cell counts was performed using reference gene primer amplification. The data were produced by immunoSEQ multiplex PCR, yet TCRdb's version contains in-frame clones alone and is incomplete. V and J calls plus clone size are reproduced from that table; the DNA served to infer D and trimming. The table lists roughly 250,000 clones, 83% of them singletons.

This chain connects TRBV24-1 to TRBJ2-2; tentative D call: TRBD2 (6 bases). The receptor's source is a woman aged 40 to 49 who had been exposed to COVID-19. The sample was PBMCs or T cells enriched from blood (not recorded which). The CDR3 here is CATSDTRGVDTGELFF. The CDR3 DNA sequence: TGTGCCACCAGCGATACACGCGGGGTAGACACCGGGGAGCTGTTTTTT.